This T cell receptor (beta chain) was captured by sequencing in a study of CD8+CD57+ T cells in acquired aplastic anemia. The wider study: The mean DNA yield obtained from sorted CD4+ and CD8+ cells came to approximately 3.2 ug. Study-level findings and limits: The study identified around 28 CD8+ CDR3 sequences shared by patients and controls.

Note on this clonotype: Antigen: not known.

CDR3 length equals 11 residues. V was clipped by 5 bases and J by 9 bases, with 11 bases between them. CDR1 SNHLY and CDR2 FYNNEI come from the germline V gene. CD8+CD57+ cell expansion had been shown by flow cytometry in patients chosen for sequencing. Genomic DNA, serving as template, underwent TCR beta VDJ and CDR3 profiling. TCRdb reprocessed the reads with MiXCR, giving one entry per CDR3 protein. This table holds about 180,000 distinct CDR3 sequences, 55% to 65% found once. This chain connects TRBV2 to TRBJ2-7; D may correspond to TRBD1 or TRBD2 (6 bases each). This receptor was taken from a human donor with aplastic anemia. Sequencing was done on a sample of sorted CD4+, CD8+, or CD8+CD57+ T cells (not recorded which) from PBMCs. The CDR3 loop is CASSPGAGQYF. The CDR3 DNA is TGTGCCAGCAGTCCGGGGGCCGGGCAGTACTTC.